The 18 T cell receptor beta chains below come from one sample, sequenced in a study of identical twins. TCRdb redid the calling of the 5' RACE reads with MiXCR, one entry per CDR3 protein. The table shows about 530,000 distinct CDR3 sequences, with around 15% occurring only once. The sample was also reused in another study, on yellow fever vaccine responses in identical twins.

Sequencing was carried out using CD4+ T cells sorted from blood. These receptors were obtained from a young woman in good health.

The genes are TRBV10-2 and TRBJ2-7; 8 bases agree with TRBD1. Looked up from germline, CDR1 is WSHSY and CDR2 is SAAADI. There are 19 residues in the CDR3. Losses at the gene ends were 1 base for V and 3 bases for J; bases not matched to a gene: 17. The DNA for the CDR3 is TGCGCCAGCAGTGAGTTCACTCCTTCGACAGGGGCGGCCTACTACGAGCAGTACGTC. Translation: CASSEFTPSTGAAYYEQYV.

In its sample, this clonotype was seen once. The rearrangement links TRBV6-5 to TRBJ2-7; no clear D gene. The germline V gene has CDR1 MNHEY and CDR2 SVGAGI. Trimming left V 0 bases short and J 3 bases short, with 6 bases between. CDR3 length: 13 residues. CDR3 loop: CASSYSGHYEQYF. The CDR3 DNA follows: TGTGCCAGCAGTTACTCGGGCCACTACGAGCAGTACTTC.

The genes are TRBV5-1 and TRBJ2-7; tentatively, D is TRBD1 (6 bases). The CDR3 consists of 14 residues. The germline V gene has CDR1 SGHRS and CDR2 YFSETQ. V was cut by 4 bases and J by 0 bases, with 11 bases left in between. CDR3 nucleotide sequence: TGCGCCAGCAGCCCCGACAGGACCTCCTACGAGCAGTACTTC. It yields the protein CASSPDRTSYEQYF. Complete variable domain (other parts from reference TRBV5-1 and TRBJ2-7): KAGVTQTPRYLIKTRGQQVTLSCSPISGHRSVSWYQQTPGQGLQFLFEYFSETQRNKGNFPGRFSGRQFSNSRSEMNVSTLELGDSALYLCASSPDRTSYEQYFGPGTRLTVT.

The chain uses TRBV18 and TRBJ2-1; D remains ambiguous. V shed 0 bases and J shed 0 bases, with 15 bases lying between them. The CDR3 contains 18 residues. Germline V gene data show CDR1 as KGHSH and CDR2 as LQKENI. In nucleotides, the CDR3 is TGTGCCAGCTCACCACCTCTGATTCAGCCGAGCTCCTACAATGAGCAGTTCTTC. It translates to CASSPPLIQPSSYNEQFF.

Here the CDR3 reads CASSSDGQKYNSPLHF. The CDR3 DNA sequence: TGCGCCAGCAGCTCGGACGGACAGAAGTATAATTCACCCCTCCACTTT. The rearrangement links TRBV5-1 to TRBJ1-6, with a weak D call TRBD1 (6 bases). This CDR3 is 16 amino acids long. Trimming shortened V by 3 bases and J by 4 bases, and 14 bases separated the two germline ends. Germline V lookup: CDR1 SGHRS, CDR2 YFSETQ.

In this sample, this clonotype turned up a few times. Its ends do not fully match the called genes, so a read error is possible. V and J are TRBV6-1 and TRBJ2-7; 9 bases are a match to TRBD1. This CDR3 is built from 15 residues. CDR1 is MNHNS and CDR2 is SASEGT in the germline V gene. The CDR3 DNA reads as TGTGCCAGCAGGGAAGGACAGGGGAAATCCTACGAGCAGTACTTC. Translation gives CASREGQGKSYEQYF.

The chain couples TRBV27 to TRBJ2-7, with no clear D. Trimming pared 7 bases from V and 0 bases from J, leaving 10 bases between. Per germline, CDR1 MNHEY and CDR2 SMNVEV (reference sequence). The CDR3 spans 13 residues. CDR3 region: CASKDANSYEQYF. In nucleotides, the CDR3 is TGTGCCAGCAAGGACGCGAACTCCTACGAGCAGTACTTC.

This clonotype was observed a handful of times. The rearrangement uses TRBV20-1 and TRBJ2-5; a possible D gene is TRBD1 (6 bases). Germline V gene data show CDR1 as DFQATT and CDR2 as SNEGSKA (reference sequence). V was clipped by 0 bases and J by 3 bases, with 14 bases between them. There are 15 residues in the CDR3. The CDR3 nucleotides read TGCAGTGCTAGAGAAAGGAGAGGACAGAAAGAGACCCAGTACTTC. As protein: CSARERRGQKETQYF.

This clonotype has just a few counts. The rearrangement joins TRBV14 to TRBJ1-2, with 8 bases matching TRBD1. The CDR3 has 14 residues. CDR1 SGHDN and CDR2 FVKESK come from the germline V gene. J lost 6 bases, V lost 8 bases, and 11 bases had no gene match. DNA of the CDR3: TGTGCCAGCGCCACTACCCGGACAGGGAATGGCTACACCTTC. It encodes CASATTRTGNGYTF.

The rearrangement joins TRBV11-3 to TRBJ2-1; 7 bases are a match to TRBD1. Trimming cost V 4 bases and J 7 bases; bases outside gene matches: 10. Germline loops: CDR1 SGHNT, CDR2 YENEEA. The CDR3 is made up of 15 amino acids. CDR3 region: CASSSAGTVTNEQFF. CDR3 coding DNA: TGTGCCAGCAGCTCGGCCGGGACAGTTACAAATGAGCAGTTCTTC.

The rearrangement uses TRBV19 and TRBJ1-2, with 8 bases identical to TRBD1. Germline CDR1 is LNHDA and CDR2 is SQIVND (reference sequence). This CDR3 region has 14 residues. V was pared by 4 bases and J by 8 bases, with 9 bases of the junction left unmatched. The CDR3 loop reads CASSSLTGVYGYTF. In DNA form, the CDR3 reads TGTGCCAGTAGTAGCCTGACAGGGGTGTACGGCTACACCTTC.

A few counts support this clonotype. The chain joins TRBV7-9 to TRBJ1-6; 8 bases are a match to TRBD1. The germline CDR1 and CDR2 sequences are SEHNR and FQNEAQ (reference sequence). V gave up 8 bases and J gave up 7 bases; unmatched junction bases: 4. The CDR3 is 13 residues long. CDR3 nucleotide sequence: TGTGCCAGCGAGGACAGGGTCAATTCACCCCTCCACTTT. Encoded protein: CASEDRVNSPLHF.

The chain has TRBV24-1 and TRBJ2-7; 9 positions agree with TRBD1. The CDR3 sequence is 14 residues long. Germline trimming cut 10 bases from V and 4 bases from J; bases unmatched to any gene: 10. Germline V gene sequence: CDR1 KGHDR, CDR2 SFDVKD. The CDR3: CATSPGQGGYEQYF. The CDR3 nucleotides read TGTGCCACTTCCCCGGGACAGGGAGGATACGAGCAGTACTTC.

This clonotype was seen more than once but under ten times. The chain recombines TRBV5-1 with TRBJ2-1; 15 bases agree with TRBD2. After removal of 2 bases from V and 2 bases from J, the junction contained 5 bases not matched to a gene. CDR1 is SGHRS, CDR2 YFSETQ, per germline. The CDR3 extends over 18 amino acids. CDR3 nucleotides: TGCGCCAGCAGCTTTACAGGGACTAGCGGGGGGCCCTACAATGAGCAGTTCTTC. Translation: CASSFTGTSGGPYNEQFF. Full variable domain (missing parts from reference TRBV5-1 and TRBJ2-1): KAGVTQTPRYLIKTRGQQVTLSCSPISGHRSVSWYQQTPGQGLQFLFEYFSETQRNKGNFPGRFSGRQFSNSRSEMNVSTLELGDSALYLCASSFTGTSGGPYNEQFFGPGTRLTVL.

The chain recombines TRBV24-1 with TRBJ2-1; TRBD2 matches at 13 bases. This CDR3 contains 17 residues. Germline V gene data show CDR1 as KGHDR and CDR2 as SFDVKD. The ends lost 4 bases at V and 1 base at J; junction bases unmatched: 3. The CDR3 here is CATSEMGLAGSYNEQFF. The CDR3 nucleotides are TGTGCCACCAGTGAAATGGGACTAGCGGGATCCTACAATGAGCAGTTCTTC.

This clonotype was detected only a few times. V is TRBV3-1 and J is TRBJ2-3; 7 bases are a match to TRBD1. Germline CDR1 is LGHDT and CDR2 is YNNKEL (reference sequence). This CDR3 region has 15 residues. The V gene end was trimmed by 1 base and the J gene end by 1 base; junction bases not matched to a gene: 2. CDR3 loop: CASSQGQGGTDTQYF. CDR3 DNA: TGTGCCAGCAGCCAAGGACAGGGTGGCACAGATACGCAGTATTTT.

This clonotype was picked up a small number of times. The J gene is TRBJ2-3, the V gene TRBV10-2; possibly TRBD2 for D (6 bases). Germline-derived CDR1 and CDR2 are WSHSY and SAAADI. V was trimmed by 8 bases and J by 0 bases, leaving 9 bases between them. The CDR3 length is 13 residues. The CDR3 bases are TGCGCCAGCGGGGGGACTAGCACAGATACGCAGTATTTT. Its translation: CASGGTSTDTQYF.

The rearrangement links TRBV10-1 to TRBJ2-1, with 12 bases matching TRBD2. Germline V gene data show CDR1 as WNHNN and CDR2 as SYGVQD (reference sequence). The V gene end was trimmed by 0 bases and the J gene end by 9 bases; junction bases not matched to a gene: 12. This CDR3 is 18 amino acids long. The CDR3 coding sequence is TGCGCCAGCAGTGAGTCCGCGCTAGCGGGAGGGCCGAAGCTTGAGCAGTTCTTC. This gives the protein CASSESALAGGPKLEQFF.